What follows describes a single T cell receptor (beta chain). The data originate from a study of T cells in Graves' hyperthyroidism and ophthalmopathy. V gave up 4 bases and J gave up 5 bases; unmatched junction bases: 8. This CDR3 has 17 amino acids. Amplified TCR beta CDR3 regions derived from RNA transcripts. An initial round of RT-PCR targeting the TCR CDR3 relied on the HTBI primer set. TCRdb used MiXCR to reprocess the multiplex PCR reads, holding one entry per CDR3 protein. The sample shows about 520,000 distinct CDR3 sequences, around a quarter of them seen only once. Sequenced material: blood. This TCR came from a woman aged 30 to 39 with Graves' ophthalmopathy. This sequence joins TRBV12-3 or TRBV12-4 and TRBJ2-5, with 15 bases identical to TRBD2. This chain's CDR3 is CASSSWTSGRARETQYF. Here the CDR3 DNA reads TGTGCCAGCAGTTCCTGGACTAGCGGGAGGGCGAGGGAGACCCAGTACTTC.